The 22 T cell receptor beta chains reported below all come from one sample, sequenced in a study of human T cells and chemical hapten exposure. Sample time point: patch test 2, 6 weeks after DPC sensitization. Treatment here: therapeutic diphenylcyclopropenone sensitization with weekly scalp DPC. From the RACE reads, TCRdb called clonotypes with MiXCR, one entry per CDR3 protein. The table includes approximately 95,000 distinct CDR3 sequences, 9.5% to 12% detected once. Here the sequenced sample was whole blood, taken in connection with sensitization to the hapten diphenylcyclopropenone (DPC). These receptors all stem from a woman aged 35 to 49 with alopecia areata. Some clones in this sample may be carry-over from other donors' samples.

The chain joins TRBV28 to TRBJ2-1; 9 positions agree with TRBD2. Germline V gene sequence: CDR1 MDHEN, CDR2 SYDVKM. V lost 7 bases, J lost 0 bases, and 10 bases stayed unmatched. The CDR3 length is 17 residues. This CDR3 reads CASTRPSGRPSYNEQFF. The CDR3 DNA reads TGTGCCAGCACCAGACCCAGCGGGAGGCCCTCCTACAATGAGCAGTTCTTC.

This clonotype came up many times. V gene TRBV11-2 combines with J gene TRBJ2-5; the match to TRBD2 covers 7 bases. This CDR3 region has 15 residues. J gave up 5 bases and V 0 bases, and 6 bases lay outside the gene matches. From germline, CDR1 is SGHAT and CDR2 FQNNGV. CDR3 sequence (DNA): TGTGCCAGCAGCTTAGATCCAGCGGGGATCGAGACCCAGTACTTC. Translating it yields CASSLDPAGIETQYF.

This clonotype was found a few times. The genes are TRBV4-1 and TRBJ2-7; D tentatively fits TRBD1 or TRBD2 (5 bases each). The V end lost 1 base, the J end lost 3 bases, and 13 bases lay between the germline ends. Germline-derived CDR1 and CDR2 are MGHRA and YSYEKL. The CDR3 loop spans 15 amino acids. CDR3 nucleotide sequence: TGCGCCAGCAGCCAAGCAATGGTTGGGGGCTACGAGCAGTACTTC. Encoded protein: CASSQAMVGGYEQYF.

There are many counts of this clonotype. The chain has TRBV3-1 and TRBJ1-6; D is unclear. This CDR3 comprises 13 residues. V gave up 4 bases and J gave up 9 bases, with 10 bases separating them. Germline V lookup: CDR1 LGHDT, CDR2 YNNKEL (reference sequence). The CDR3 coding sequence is TGTGCCAGCAGCCGGAACGCGGGTTCACCCCTCCACTTT. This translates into CASSRNAGSPLHF.

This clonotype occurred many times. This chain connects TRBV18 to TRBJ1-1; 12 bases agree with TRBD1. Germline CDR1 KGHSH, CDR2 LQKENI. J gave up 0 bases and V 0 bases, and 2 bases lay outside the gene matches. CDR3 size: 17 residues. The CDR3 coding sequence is TGTGCCAGCTCACCACCAGGGACAGGGGGCATGAACACTGAAGCTTTCTTT. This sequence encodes CASSPPGTGGMNTEAFF.

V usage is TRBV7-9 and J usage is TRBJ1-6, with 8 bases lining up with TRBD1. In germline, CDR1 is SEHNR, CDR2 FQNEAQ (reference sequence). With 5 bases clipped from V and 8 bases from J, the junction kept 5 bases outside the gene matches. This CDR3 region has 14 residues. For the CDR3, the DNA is TGTGCCAGCAGCCGAGGACAGGGTTATTCACCCCTCCACTTT. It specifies CASSRGQGYSPLHF.

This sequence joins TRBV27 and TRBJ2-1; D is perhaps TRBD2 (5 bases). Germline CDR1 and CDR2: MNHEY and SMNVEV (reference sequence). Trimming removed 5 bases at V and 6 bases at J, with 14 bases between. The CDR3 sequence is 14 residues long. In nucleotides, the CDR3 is TGTGCCAGCAGTCTATTGACTGGAGGCAATGAGCAGTTCTTC. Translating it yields CASSLLTGGNEQFF.

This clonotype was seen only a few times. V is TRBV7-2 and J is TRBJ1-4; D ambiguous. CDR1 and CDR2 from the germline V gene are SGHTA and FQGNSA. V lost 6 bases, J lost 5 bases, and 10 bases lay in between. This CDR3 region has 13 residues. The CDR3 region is CASRRIGNEKLFF. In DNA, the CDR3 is TGTGCCAGCAGACGTATCGGGAATGAAAAACTGTTTTTT.

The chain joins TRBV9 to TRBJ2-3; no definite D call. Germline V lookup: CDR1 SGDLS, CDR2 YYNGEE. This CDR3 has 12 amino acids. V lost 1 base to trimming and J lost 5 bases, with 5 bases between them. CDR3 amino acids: CASSVRGDTQYF. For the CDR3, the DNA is TGTGCCAGCAGCGTAAGAGGAGATACGCAGTATTTT.

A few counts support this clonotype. For the CDR3, the DNA is TGTGCCAGCAGTGAATACACGAGGGGCGAGCAGTACTTC. Its translation: CASSEYTRGEQYF. The chain couples TRBV6-1 to TRBJ2-7; D is possibly TRBD1 or TRBD2 (5 bases each). The length of the CDR3 is 13 residues. V was clipped by 2 bases and J by 6 bases, with 11 bases between them. The V gene's germline CDR1 is MNHNS and CDR2 SASEGT.

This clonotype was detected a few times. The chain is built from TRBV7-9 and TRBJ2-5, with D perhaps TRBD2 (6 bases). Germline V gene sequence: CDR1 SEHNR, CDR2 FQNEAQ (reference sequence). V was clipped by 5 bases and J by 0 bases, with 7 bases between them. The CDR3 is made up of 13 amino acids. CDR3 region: CASSGGYQETQYF. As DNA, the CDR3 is TGTGCCAGCAGCGGGGGGTACCAAGAGACCCAGTACTTC.

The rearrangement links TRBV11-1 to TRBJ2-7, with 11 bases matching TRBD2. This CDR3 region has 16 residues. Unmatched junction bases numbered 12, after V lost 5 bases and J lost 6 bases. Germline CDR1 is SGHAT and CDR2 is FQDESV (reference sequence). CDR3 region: CASSLASGRRGVEQYF. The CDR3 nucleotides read TGTGCCAGCAGCCTCGCTAGCGGGAGGCGGGGAGTCGAGCAGTACTTC.

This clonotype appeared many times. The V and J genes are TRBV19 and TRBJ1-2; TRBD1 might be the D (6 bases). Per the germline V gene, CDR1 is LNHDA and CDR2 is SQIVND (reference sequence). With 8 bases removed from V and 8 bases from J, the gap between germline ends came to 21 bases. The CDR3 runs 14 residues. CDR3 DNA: TGTGCCAGTGTGAAGATGGGGGCTCCAGTCGGCTACACCTTC. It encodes CASVKMGAPVGYTF.

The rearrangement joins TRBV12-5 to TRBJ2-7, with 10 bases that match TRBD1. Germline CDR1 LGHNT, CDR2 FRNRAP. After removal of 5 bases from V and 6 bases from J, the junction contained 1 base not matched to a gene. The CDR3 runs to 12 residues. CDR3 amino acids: CASGRDRGEQYF. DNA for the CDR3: TGTGCTAGTGGTCGGGACAGGGGCGAGCAGTACTTC.

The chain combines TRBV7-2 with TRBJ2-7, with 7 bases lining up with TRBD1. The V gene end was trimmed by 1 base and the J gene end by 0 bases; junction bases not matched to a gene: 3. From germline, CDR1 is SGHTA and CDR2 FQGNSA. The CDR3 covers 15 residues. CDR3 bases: TGTGCCAGCAGCTTAGGGGGACAGATCTCCTACGAGCAGTACTTC. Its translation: CASSLGGQISYEQYF.

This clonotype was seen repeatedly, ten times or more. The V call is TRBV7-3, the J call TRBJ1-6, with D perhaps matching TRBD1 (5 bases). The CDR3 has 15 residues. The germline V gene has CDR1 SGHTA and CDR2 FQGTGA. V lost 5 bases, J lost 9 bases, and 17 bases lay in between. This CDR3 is CASSSSAGTGSPLHF. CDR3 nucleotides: TGTGCCAGCAGCAGCTCGGCAGGGACTGGTTCACCCCTCCACTTT.

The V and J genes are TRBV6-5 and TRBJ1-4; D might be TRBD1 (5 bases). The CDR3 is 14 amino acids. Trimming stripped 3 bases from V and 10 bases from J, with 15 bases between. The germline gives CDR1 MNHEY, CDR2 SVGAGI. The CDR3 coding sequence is TGTGCCAGCAGTTATGGAGCGAATGGGGGAAAACTGTTTTTT. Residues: CASSYGANGGKLFF.

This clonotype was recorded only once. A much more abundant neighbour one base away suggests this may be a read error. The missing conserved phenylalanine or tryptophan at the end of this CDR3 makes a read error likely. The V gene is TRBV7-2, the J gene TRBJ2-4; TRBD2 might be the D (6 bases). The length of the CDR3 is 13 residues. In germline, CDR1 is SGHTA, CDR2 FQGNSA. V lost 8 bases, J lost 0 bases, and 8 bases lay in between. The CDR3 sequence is CASGTLAKNIQYL. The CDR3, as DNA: TGTGCCAGCGGGACTTTAGCCAAAAACATTCAGTACCTC.

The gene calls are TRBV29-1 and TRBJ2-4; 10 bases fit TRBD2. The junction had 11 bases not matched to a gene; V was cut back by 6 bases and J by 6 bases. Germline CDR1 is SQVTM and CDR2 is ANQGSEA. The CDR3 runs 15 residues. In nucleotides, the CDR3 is TGCAGCGTGTCGAGGGACAGCGGGGGGGGAAACATTCAGTACTTC. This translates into CSVSRDSGGGNIQYF.

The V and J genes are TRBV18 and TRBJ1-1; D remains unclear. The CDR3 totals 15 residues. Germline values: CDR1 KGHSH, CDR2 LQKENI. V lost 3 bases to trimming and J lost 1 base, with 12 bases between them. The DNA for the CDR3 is TGTGCCAGCTCACCCCTCCCACAACCGAACACTGAAGCTTTCTTT. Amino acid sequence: CASSPLPQPNTEAFF.

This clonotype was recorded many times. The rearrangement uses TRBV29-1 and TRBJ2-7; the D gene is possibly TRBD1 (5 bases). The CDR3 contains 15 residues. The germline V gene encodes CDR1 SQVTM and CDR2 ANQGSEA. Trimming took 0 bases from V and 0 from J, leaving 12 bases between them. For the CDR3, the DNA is TGCAGCGTTGAAGATTGGGGCGGCTCCTCCTACGAGCAGTACTTC. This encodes CSVEDWGGSSYEQYF.

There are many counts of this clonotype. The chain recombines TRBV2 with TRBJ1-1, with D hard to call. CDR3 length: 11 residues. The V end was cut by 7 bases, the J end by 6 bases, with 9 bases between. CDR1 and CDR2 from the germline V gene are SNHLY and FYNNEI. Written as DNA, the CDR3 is TGTGCCAGCAAACAAGGAGCTGAAGCTTTCTTT. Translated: CASKQGAEAFF.